This T cell receptor beta chain is drawn from a study of T cell responses to AZD1222 COVID-19 vaccine. Regarding the study as a whole: Donors were chiefly white British, with a greater number of females, and clonal diversity was perhaps underestimated.

V dropped 1 base and J dropped 4 bases, with 14 bases sitting between them. The CDR3 is 16 residues long. In germline, CDR1 is SGHAT, CDR2 FQNNGV. A few counts support this clone. Its antigen is unknown. Assay used: immunoSEQ multiplex PCR; TCRdb lists only in-frame clones, some missing. The table has 150,000 to 200,000 clones, 90% to 95% seen once. The clonotype was recovered from an adult in good health. The V call is TRBV11-2, the J call TRBJ1-3; the D gene is possibly TRBD1 (6 bases). Sample: peripheral blood, taken on day 0 of AZD1222 vaccination. The CDR3 protein is CASSLGVGAPGNTIYF. In nucleotides, the CDR3 is TGTGCCAGCAGCTTAGGTGTGGGGGCGCCCGGAAACACCATATATTTT. Using reference TRBV11-2 and TRBJ1-3 for the parts outside the CDR3, the full variable domain is EAGVAQSPRYKIIEKRQSVAFWCNPISGHATLYWYQQILGQGPKLLIQFQNNGVVDDSQLPKDRFSAERLKGVDSTLKIQPAKLEDSAVYLCASSLGVGAPGNTIYFGEGSWLTVV.